The 22 T cell receptor beta chains below all came from one sample that was sequenced in a study of blood T cell repertoires in COVID-19. Produced via immunoSEQ multiplex PCR; TCRdb's table is partial and in-frame only. Of 80,000 to 95,000 clones detected, 90% to 95% appear once; the ten largest clones hold under 2%. The sequenced sample consisted of peripheral blood. The receptors shown here come from a human donor with active COVID-19. The donor label of this sample is uncertain.

The chain uses TRBV11-1 and TRBJ1-4; D unclear. The V gene lost 5 bases and the J gene lost 1 base, with 11 bases spanning the gap. This CDR3 contains 15 residues. Per the germline V gene, CDR1 is SGHAT and CDR2 is FQDESV (reference sequence). This chain's CDR3 is CASSRNRLTNEKLFF. CDR3 nucleotide sequence: TGTGCCAGCAGCCGGAACAGATTAACTAATGAAAAACTGTTTTTT. Looking up the rest from reference TRBV11-1 and TRBJ1-4 gives the full variable domain: EAEVAQSPRYKITEKSQAVAFWCDPISGHATLYWYRQILGQGPELLVQFQDESVVDDSQLPKDRFSAERLKGVDSTLKIQPAELGDSAMYLCASSRNRLTNEKLFFGSGTQLSVL.

The V gene is TRBV7-3, the J gene TRBJ1-1; 10 bases agree with TRBD1. The CDR3 consists of 18 residues. V shed 5 bases, J shed 3 bases, and the junction held 15 bases outside the gene matches. Germline V gene data show CDR1 as SGHTA and CDR2 as FQGTGA. The CDR3 bases are TGTGCCAGCAGCACGCAAGGGACAGGGGTTCGATGGGACACTGAAGCTTTCTTT. Its translation is CASSTQGTGVRWDTEAFF.

The CDR3 nucleotides are TGTGCCAGCAGTGGGGGACAGGTGAGAGAGCAGTACTTC. This codes for CASSGGQVREQYF. This chain connects TRBV28 to TRBJ2-7, with 8 bases identical to TRBD1. Germline V gives CDR1 MDHEN, CDR2 SYDVKM. This CDR3 has 13 residues. Trimming took 5 bases from V and 7 from J; bases not matched to a gene: 7.

The chain carries TRBV10-1 and TRBJ1-6; no reliable D call. The CDR3 spans 14 residues. In germline, CDR1 is WNHNN, CDR2 SYGVQD (reference sequence). Deletions cut 0 bases from V and 10 bases from J, with 10 bases between. For the CDR3, the DNA is TGCGCCAGCAGTGAGTCAGGAGTCGGATCACCCCTCCACTTT. It is translated as CASSESGVGSPLHF.

The chain recombines TRBV7-8 with TRBJ2-7, with D possibly matching TRBD2 (5 bases). V lost 1 base to trimming and J lost 0 bases, with 7 bases between them. The CDR3 runs to 14 residues. From germline, CDR1 is SGHVS and CDR2 FQNEAQ. In nucleotides, the CDR3 is TGTGCCAGCAGCTTAGTTGGACTCTCCTACGAGCAGTACTTC. Its translation is CASSLVGLSYEQYF.

The rearrangement links TRBV11-2 to TRBJ1-2, with TRBD1 matching 7 bases. V lost 1 base, J lost 2 bases, and 7 bases stayed unmatched. In germline, CDR1 is SGHAT, CDR2 FQNNGV. The CDR3 has 16 amino acids. The CDR3 sequence: CASSLATGTDNYGYTF. CDR3 coding DNA: TGTGCCAGCAGCTTAGCTACCGGGACAGACAACTATGGCTACACCTTC.

The J gene is TRBJ1-6, the V gene TRBV9, with a weak D call TRBD1 (5 bases). Trimming left V 0 bases short and J 5 bases short, with 6 bases between. Germline CDR1 SGDLS, CDR2 YYNGEE. The CDR3 has 14 residues. The CDR3 protein is CASSVARDNSPLHF. CDR3 bases: TGTGCCAGCAGCGTAGCCAGGGATAATTCACCCCTCCACTTT.

This sequence joins TRBV11-2 and TRBJ1-2, with TRBD1 as a possible D gene (5 bases). Germline CDR1 reads SGHAT; CDR2 reads FQNNGV. V lost 7 bases and J 2 bases, leaving 23 bases between the germline ends. This CDR3 has 17 amino acids. The CDR3: CASTLLSGQGGNYGYTF. The CDR3 region has the DNA TGTGCCAGCACCCTCCTATCAGGGCAGGGTGGCAACTATGGCTACACCTTC.

The chain is built from TRBV9 and TRBJ2-3; possibly TRBD1 for D (5 bases). Germline assignment: CDR1 SGDLS and CDR2 YYNGEE. The CDR3 is 14 amino acids. Trimming cost V 4 bases and J 3 bases, with 12 bases left between them. The chain's CDR3 is CASSLLGVTDTQYF. CDR3 DNA: TGTGCCAGCAGCCTCCTAGGGGTTACAGATACGCAGTATTTT. Using reference TRBV9 and TRBJ2-3 for the parts outside the CDR3, the full variable domain is DSGVTQTPKHLITATGQRVTLRCSPRSGDLSVYWYQQSLDQGLQFLIQYYNGEERAKGNILERFSAQQFPDLHSELNLSSLELGDSALYFCASSLLGVTDTQYFGPGTRLTVL.

The V gene is TRBV5-4, the J gene TRBJ2-5; D remains ambiguous. The CDR3 is made up of 13 amino acids. V lost 0 bases to trimming and J lost 1 base, with 4 bases between them. CDR1 and CDR2 (germline): SGHNT, YYREEE (reference sequence). The CDR3 reads CASSLGPQETQYF. Here the CDR3 DNA reads TGTGCCAGCAGCTTGGGGCCCCAAGAGACCCAGTACTTC.

This rearrangement joins TRBV5-1 to TRBJ2-4; TRBD1 is a possible D gene (6 bases). The CDR3 spans 15 residues. V lost 4 bases to trimming and J lost 0 bases, with 11 bases between them. The germline V gene has CDR1 SGHRS and CDR2 YFSETQ. The CDR3 here is CASSMTGGAKNIQYF. CDR3 nucleotide sequence: TGCGCCAGCAGCATGACAGGTGGAGCCAAAAACATTCAGTACTTC.

J is TRBJ2-2 and V is TRBV15, with D hard to call. CDR3 length: 14 residues. V was trimmed by 0 bases and J by 3 bases, leaving 5 bases between them. The germline CDR1 and CDR2 sequences are LNHNV and YYDKDF (reference sequence). CDR3 DNA: TGTGCCACCAGCAGAGAATCCTACACCGGGGAGCTGTTTTTT. Protein product: CATSRESYTGELFF.

This clone was seen a single time. This sequence joins TRBV12-5 and TRBJ2-5; 7 nucleotides match TRBD1. Germline loops: CDR1 LGHNT, CDR2 FRNRAP. The CDR3 has 14 amino acids. The V and J ends lost 5 bases and 5 bases, in that order; junction bases with no gene match: 8. The CDR3 reads CASGKSGGWETQYF. CDR3 nucleotide sequence: TGTGCTAGTGGTAAATCAGGGGGATGGGAGACCCAGTACTTC.

This chain connects TRBV9 to TRBJ2-3, with 8 nucleotides matching TRBD2. The CDR3 is made up of 16 amino acids. CDR1 is SGDLS and CDR2 is YYNGEE in the germline V gene. V shed 2 bases, J shed 2 bases, and the junction held 7 bases outside the gene matches. CDR3 protein: CASSVGGAALTDTQYF. The CDR3 region has the DNA TGTGCCAGCAGCGTCGGGGGGGCTGCGCTCACAGATACGCAGTATTTT.

V is TRBV5-6 and J is TRBJ1-2; D not certain. The germline V and J ends were trimmed by 2 bases and 8 bases, with 13 bases remaining between them. CDR1 is SGHDT and CDR2 is YYEEEE in the germline V gene. The CDR3 is 13 amino acids. This CDR3 is CASSFGPTSGYTF. CDR3 sequence (DNA): TGTGCCAGCAGCTTTGGTCCCACTTCGGGCTACACCTTC.

The chain uses TRBV14 and TRBJ2-7; TRBD1 matches at 8 bases. J lost 6 bases, V lost 0 bases, and 7 bases had no gene match. The CDR3 has 15 residues. Germline V CDR1 and CDR2: SGHDN, FVKESK. CDR3 DNA: TGTGCCAGCAGCCAAGATCGGACAGGGCTGATCGAGCAGTACTTC. Its translation is CASSQDRTGLIEQYF.

The chain recombines TRBV14 with TRBJ1-5, with 8 bases fitting TRBD1. Germline lookup yields CDR1 SGHDN and CDR2 FVKESK. Trimming took 3 bases from V and 3 from J; bases not matched to a gene: 1. The CDR3 sequence is 14 residues long. CDR3 protein: CASSQTGANQPQHF. CDR3 DNA sequence: TGTGCCAGCAGCCAGACAGGGGCCAATCAGCCCCAGCATTTT.

The chain uses TRBV6-1 and TRBJ1-4; 9 nucleotides match TRBD1. The CDR3 length is 15 residues. V gave up 3 bases and J gave up 5 bases; unmatched junction bases: 4. Germline CDR1 MNHNS, CDR2 SASEGT. For the CDR3, the DNA is TGTGCCAGCAGTGATCACGGGACAGGGAATGAAAAACTGTTTTTT. Encoded protein: CASSDHGTGNEKLFF.

This clone was counted once. V is TRBV7-2 and J is TRBJ2-1; no reliable D call. Germline V gene lookup returns CDR1 SGHTA and CDR2 FQGNSA. Trimming took off 4 bases at V and 0 bases at J, with 22 bases between the two ends. CDR3 size: 19 residues. The CDR3 DNA reads TGTGCCAGCAGCTCGATCCCCCAAGCCCAGAGGAGCTCCTACAATGAGCAGTTCTTC. This translates into CASSSIPQAQRSSYNEQFF.

The chain has TRBV15 and TRBJ1-1; 11 nucleotides agree with TRBD1. CDR1 is LNHNV and CDR2 is YYDKDF in the germline V gene (reference sequence). The CDR3 consists of 18 residues. V was pared by 1 base and J by 3 bases, with 10 bases of the junction left unmatched. The CDR3 coding sequence is TGTGCCACCAGCAGAGGGTGGGACAGGGGGGAGTCGGACACTGAAGCTTTCTTT. Protein product: CATSRGWDRGESDTEAFF.

The chain employs TRBV20-1 and TRBJ1-2; D call uncertain. V was cut by 3 bases and J by 7 bases, with 9 bases left in between. CDR1 is DFQATT, CDR2 SNEGSKA, per germline (reference sequence). The CDR3 spans 11 residues. The CDR3 sequence: CSASLAGGYTF. CDR3 DNA: TGCAGTGCTAGTTTAGCGGGTGGCTACACCTTC.

This clone appeared a single time. The V call is TRBV6-6, the J call TRBJ1-5; perhaps TRBD1 as D (5 bases). The CDR3 runs to 13 residues. The germline V and J ends were trimmed by 3 bases and 7 bases, with 10 bases remaining between them. Germline-derived CDR1 and CDR2 are MNHNY and SVGAGI (reference sequence). CDR3 loop: CASSYGGVQPQHF. The DNA for the CDR3 is TGTGCCAGCAGTTATGGGGGGGTACAGCCCCAGCATTTT.